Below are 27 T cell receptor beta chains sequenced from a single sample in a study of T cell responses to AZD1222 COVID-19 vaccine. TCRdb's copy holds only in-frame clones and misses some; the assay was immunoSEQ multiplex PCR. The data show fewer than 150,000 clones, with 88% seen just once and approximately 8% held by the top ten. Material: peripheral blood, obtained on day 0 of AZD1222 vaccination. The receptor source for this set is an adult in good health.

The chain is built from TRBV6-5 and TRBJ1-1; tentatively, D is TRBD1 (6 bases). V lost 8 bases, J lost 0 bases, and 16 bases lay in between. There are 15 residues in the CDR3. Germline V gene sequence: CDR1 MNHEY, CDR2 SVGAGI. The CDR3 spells CASLQGWGMNTEAFF. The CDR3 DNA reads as TGTGCCAGCCTACAGGGATGGGGAATGAACACTGAAGCTTTCTTT.

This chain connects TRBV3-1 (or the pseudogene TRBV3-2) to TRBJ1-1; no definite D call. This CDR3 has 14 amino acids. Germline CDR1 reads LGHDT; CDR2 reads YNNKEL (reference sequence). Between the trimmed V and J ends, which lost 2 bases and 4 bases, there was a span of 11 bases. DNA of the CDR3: TGTGCCAGCAGCCAATCGAGGTGGAGCACTGAAGCTTTCTTT. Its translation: CASSQSRWSTEAFF.

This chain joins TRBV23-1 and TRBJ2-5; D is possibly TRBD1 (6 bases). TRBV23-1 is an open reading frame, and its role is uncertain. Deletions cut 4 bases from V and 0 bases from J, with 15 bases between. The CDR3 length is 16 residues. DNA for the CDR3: TGCGCCAGCAGTCCTCAGGGGCTCACTGACCAAGAGACCCAGTACTTC. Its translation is CASSPQGLTDQETQYF.

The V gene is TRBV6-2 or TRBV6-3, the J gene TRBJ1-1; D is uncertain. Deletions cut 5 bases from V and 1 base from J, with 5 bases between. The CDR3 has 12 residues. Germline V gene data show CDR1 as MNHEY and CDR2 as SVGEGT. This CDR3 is CASSQENTEAFF. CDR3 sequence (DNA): TGTGCCAGCAGTCAGGAGAACACTGAAGCTTTCTTT.

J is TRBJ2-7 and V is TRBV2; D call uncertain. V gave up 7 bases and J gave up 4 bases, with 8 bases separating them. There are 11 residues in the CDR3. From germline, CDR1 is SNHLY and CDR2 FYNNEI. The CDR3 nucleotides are TGTGCCAGCATTCGAGAATACGAGCAGTACTTC. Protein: CASIREYEQYF. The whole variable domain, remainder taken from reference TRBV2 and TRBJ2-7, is EPEVTQTPSHQVTQMGQEVILRCVPISNHLYFYWYRQILGQKVEFLVSFYNNEISEKSEIFDDQFSVERPDGSNFTLKIRSTKLEDSAMYFCASIREYEQYFGPGTRLTVT.

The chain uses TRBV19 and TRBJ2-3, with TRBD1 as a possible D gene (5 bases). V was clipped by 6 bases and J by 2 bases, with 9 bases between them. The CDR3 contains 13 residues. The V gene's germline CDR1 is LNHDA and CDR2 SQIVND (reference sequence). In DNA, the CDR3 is TGTGCCAGTAGAGTCAGGGCCACAGATACGCAGTATTTT. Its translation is CASRVRATDTQYF. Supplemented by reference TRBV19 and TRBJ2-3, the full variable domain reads DGGITQSPKYLFRKEGQNVTLSCEQNLNHDAMYWYRQDPGQGLRLIYYSQIVNDFQKGDIAEGYSVSREKKESFPLTVTSAQKNPTAFYLCASRVRATDTQYFGPGTRLTVL.

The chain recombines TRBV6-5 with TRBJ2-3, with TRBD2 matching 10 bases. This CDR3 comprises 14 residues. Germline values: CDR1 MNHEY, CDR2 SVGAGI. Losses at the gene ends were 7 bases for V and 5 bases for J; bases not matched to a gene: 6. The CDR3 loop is CASISASGGDTQYF. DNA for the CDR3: TGTGCCAGCATCTCGGCTAGCGGGGGAGATACGCAGTATTTT.

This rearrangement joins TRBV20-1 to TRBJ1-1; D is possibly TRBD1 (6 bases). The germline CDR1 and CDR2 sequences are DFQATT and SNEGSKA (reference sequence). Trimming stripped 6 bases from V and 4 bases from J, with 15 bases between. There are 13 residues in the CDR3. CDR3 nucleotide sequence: TGCAGTGCAAGTTCCACAGGGTCCACTGAAGCTTTCTTT. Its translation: CSASSTGSTEAFF.

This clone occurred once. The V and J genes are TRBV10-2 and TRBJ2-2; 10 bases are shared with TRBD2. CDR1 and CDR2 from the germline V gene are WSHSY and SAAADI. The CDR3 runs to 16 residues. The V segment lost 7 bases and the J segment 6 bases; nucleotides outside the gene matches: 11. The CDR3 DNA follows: TGCGCCAGCAAGGGGAGCGGGAGGGACTACCCCGGGGAGCTGTTTTTT. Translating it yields CASKGSGRDYPGELFF.

This CDR3 reads CASSESTLSNQPQHF. The CDR3 nucleotides are TGTGCCAGCAGTGAGTCCACCCTTAGCAATCAGCCCCAGCATTTT. The chain carries TRBV6-1 and TRBJ1-5; D uncertain. Germline V gives CDR1 MNHNS, CDR2 SASEGT. The CDR3 consists of 15 residues. V lost 3 bases, J lost 0 bases, and 9 bases lay in between.

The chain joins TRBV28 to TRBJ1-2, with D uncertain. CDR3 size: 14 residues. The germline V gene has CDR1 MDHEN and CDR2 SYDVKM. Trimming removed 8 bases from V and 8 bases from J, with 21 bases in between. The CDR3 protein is CASHVPTDARGYTF. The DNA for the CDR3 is TGTGCCAGCCACGTACCCACCGATGCGCGGGGCTACACCTTC.

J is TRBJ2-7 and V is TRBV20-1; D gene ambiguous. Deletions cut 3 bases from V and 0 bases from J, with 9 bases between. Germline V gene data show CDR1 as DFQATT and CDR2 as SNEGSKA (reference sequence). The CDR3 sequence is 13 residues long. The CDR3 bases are TGCAGTGCTAGTAAGGACGCCTCCTACGAGCAGTACTTC. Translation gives CSASKDASYEQYF.

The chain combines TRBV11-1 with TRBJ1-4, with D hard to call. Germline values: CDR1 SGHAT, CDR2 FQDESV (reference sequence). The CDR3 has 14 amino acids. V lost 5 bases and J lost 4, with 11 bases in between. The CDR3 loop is CASSHWDNNEKLFF. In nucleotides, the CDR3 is TGTGCCAGCAGCCATTGGGATAATAATGAAAAACTGTTTTTT.

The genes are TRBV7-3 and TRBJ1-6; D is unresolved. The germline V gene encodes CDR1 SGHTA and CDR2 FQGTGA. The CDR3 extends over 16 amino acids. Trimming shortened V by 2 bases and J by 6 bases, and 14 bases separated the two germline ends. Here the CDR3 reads CASSLFDRGLNSPLHF. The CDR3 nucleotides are TGTGCCAGCAGCTTATTCGACCGCGGCCTTAATTCACCCCTCCACTTT.

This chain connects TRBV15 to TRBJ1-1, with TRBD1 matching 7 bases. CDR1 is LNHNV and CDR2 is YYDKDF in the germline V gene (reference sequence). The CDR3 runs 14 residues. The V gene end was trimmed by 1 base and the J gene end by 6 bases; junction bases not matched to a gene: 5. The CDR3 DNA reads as TGTGCCACCAGCAGAGCTTCCGGACAGGCTGAAGCTTTCTTT. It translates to CATSRASGQAEAFF.

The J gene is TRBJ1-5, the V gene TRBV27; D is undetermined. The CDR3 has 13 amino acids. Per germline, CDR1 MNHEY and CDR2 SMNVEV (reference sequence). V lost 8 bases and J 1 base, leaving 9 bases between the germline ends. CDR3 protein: CASSVRSNQPQHF. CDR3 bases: TGTGCCAGCTCGGTTCGAAGCAATCAGCCCCAGCATTTT.

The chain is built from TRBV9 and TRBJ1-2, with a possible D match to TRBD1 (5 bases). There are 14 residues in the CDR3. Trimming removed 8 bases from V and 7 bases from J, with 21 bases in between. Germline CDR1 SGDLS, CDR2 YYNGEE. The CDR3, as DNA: TGTGCCAGTACCACCGGCGTGGGGCGTGGTGGCTACACCTTC. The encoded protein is CASTTGVGRGGYTF.

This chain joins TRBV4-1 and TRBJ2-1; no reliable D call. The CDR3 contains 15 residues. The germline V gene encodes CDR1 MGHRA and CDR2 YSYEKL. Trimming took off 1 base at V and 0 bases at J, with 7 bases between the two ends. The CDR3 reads CASSQGGFSYNEQFF. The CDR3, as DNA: TGCGCCAGCAGCCAAGGTGGCTTCTCCTACAATGAGCAGTTCTTC.

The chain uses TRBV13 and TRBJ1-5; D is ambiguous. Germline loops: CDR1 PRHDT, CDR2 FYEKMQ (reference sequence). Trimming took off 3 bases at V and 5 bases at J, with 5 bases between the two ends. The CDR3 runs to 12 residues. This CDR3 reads CASSLSDQPQHF. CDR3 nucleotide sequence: TGTGCCAGCAGCTTGTCCGATCAGCCCCAGCATTTT.

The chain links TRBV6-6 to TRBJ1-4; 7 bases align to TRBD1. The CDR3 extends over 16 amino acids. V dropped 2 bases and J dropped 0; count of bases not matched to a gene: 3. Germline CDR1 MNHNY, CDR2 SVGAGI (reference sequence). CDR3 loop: CASSYGQGATNEKLFF. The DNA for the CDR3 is TGTGCCAGCAGTTACGGCCAGGGGGCAACTAATGAAAAACTGTTTTTT.

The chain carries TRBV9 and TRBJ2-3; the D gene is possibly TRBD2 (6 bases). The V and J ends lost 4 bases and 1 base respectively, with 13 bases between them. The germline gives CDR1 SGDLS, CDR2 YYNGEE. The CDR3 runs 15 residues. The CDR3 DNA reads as TGTGCCAGCAGCTTTGGAGGGGTGGGCACAGATACGCAGTATTTT. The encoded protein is CASSFGGVGTDTQYF.

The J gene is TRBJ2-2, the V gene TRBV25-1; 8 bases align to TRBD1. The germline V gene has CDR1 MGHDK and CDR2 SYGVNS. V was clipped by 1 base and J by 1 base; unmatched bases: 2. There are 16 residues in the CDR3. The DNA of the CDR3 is TGTGCCAGCAGTGAATTAGGGACAGGGAACACCGGGGAGCTGTTTTTT. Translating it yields CASSELGTGNTGELFF.

CDR3 DNA sequence: TGTGCCAGCAGTTCTGTTGGACGGGTGAACACTGAAGCTTTCTTT. Protein: CASSSVGRVNTEAFF. V gene TRBV6-1 combines with J gene TRBJ1-1; D call uncertain. CDR1 and CDR2 (germline): MNHNS, SASEGT. The CDR3 runs 15 residues. Trimming shortened V by 5 bases and J by 0 bases, and 13 bases separated the two germline ends.

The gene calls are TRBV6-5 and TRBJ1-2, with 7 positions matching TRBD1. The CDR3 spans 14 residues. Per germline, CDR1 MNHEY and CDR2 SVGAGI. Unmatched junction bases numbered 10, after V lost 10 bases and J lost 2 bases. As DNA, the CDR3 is TGTGCCACCTCCCCCCCGGGACAGAACTATGGCTACACCTTC. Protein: CATSPPGQNYGYTF.

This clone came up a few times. In nucleotides, the CDR3 is TGCGCCAGCAGCCAACAGTATCCTTCCTATAATTCACCCCTCCACTTT. It yields the protein CASSQQYPSYNSPLHF. The chain links TRBV4-3 to TRBJ1-6; no firm D call. The V gene's germline CDR1 is LGHNA and CDR2 YSLEER. Trimming shortened V by 2 bases and J by 1 base, and 9 bases separated the two germline ends. The CDR3 has 16 amino acids.

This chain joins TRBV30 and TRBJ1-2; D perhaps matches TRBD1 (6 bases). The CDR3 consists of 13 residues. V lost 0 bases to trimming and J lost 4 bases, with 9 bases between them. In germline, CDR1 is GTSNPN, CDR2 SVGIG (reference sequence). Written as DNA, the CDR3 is TGTGCCTGGAGTGTAGGACAGCTCTATGGCTACACCTTC. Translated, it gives CAWSVGQLYGYTF.

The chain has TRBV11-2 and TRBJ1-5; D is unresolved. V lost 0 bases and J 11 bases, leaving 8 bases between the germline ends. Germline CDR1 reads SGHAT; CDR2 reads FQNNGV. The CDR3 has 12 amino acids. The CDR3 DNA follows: TGTGCCAGCAGCTTAGATGACACGTCCCAGCATTTT. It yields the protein CASSLDDTSQHF.